The T cell receptor (beta chain) under discussion was sequenced for a study of molecular identifiers for immune sequencing clone quantification. General study results and limits: Effector cells had over 98% of their molecules in clones above 20 RNA copies, while naive cells had under 1%. A shared barcode on identical TCR molecules could lead to underestimated sizes for highly expanded clones. Jurkat TCR RNA that was spiked in from one cell was reportedly detectable among some 1 million naive cells.

This clonotype has a handful of counts. The antigen remains undetermined. When naive CD8 T cells were sorted, they were gated as CD8+CD4-CCR7+CD45RA+. TCRdb independently ran MiXCR on the PCR reads; one entry per CDR3 protein. The table has 400,000 to 600,000 distinct CDR3 sequences, around a fifth seen once; the top ten hold 0.84%. This clonotype was sampled from a human donor in good health. Some libraries in this study had Jurkat cell RNA spiked in. The sample comprised naive CD8+ T cells from blood, with Jurkat cell RNA spiked in. Subset meaning: FACS-sorted CD8+CD4-CCR7+CD45RA+ naive T cells.

The CDR3 DNA follows: TGTGCCAGTAGCGGGGGGGTGATCACAGATACGCAGTATTTT. Protein sequence: CASSGGVITDTQYF. V is TRBV2 and J is TRBJ2-3, with 11 positions matching TRBD2. This CDR3 has 14 amino acids. The germline V gene encodes CDR1 SNHLY and CDR2 FYNNEI. J lost 2 bases, V lost 9 bases, and 4 bases had no gene match.